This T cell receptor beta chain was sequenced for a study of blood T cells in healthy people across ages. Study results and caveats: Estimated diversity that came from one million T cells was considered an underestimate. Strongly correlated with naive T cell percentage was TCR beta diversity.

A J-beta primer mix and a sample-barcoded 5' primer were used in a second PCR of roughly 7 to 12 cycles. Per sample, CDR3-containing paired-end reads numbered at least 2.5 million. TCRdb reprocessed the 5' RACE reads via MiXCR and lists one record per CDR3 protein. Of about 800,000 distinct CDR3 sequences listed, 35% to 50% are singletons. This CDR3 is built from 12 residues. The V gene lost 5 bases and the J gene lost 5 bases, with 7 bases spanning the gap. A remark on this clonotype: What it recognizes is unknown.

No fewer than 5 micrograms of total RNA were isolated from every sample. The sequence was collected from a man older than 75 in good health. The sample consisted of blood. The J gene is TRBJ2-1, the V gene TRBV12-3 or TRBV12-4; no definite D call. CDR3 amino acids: CASSPRHNEQFF. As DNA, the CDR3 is TGTGCCAGCAGTCCTCGTCACAATGAGCAGTTCTTC.